A single sample is the source of the 32 T cell receptor beta chains below, sequenced in a study of graft-versus-host responses after intestinal transplantation. This table comes from immunoSEQ multiplex PCR, and its TCRdb copy is limited to in-frame clones, with some not included. The table lists around 96,000 clones, around 90% of them singletons, with around 15% in the top ten. The sequences come from PBMCs, collected about 450 days after intestinal transplant. The source of these receptors is a human patient who received an intestinal transplant, so some T cells may come from the graft donor.

The chain links TRBV5-5 to TRBJ1-2; tentatively, D is TRBD1 (5 bases). The germline V gene encodes CDR1 SGHKS and CDR2 YYEKEE (reference sequence). Trimming removed 0 bases from V and 2 bases from J, with 5 bases in between. The CDR3 contains 13 residues. This CDR3 reads CASSLAGNYGYTF. CDR3 bases: TGTGCCAGCAGCTTGGCAGGGAACTATGGCTACACCTTC.

As for this clone: Its ends do not fully match the called genes, so a read error is possible. This chain connects TRBV4-2 to TRBJ2-3; 7 bases align to TRBD2. Germline V gene lookup returns CDR1 LGHNA and CDR2 YNFKEQ. CDR3 size: 13 residues. CDR3 residues: CASSQASGDTQCF. The CDR3 bases are TGTGCCAGCAGCCAGGCTAGCGGAGATACGCAGTGTTTT.

In its sample, this clone was seen once. The J gene is TRBJ1-6, the V gene TRBV7-9; D perhaps matches TRBD1 (5 bases). Trimming stripped 6 bases from V and 0 bases from J, with 15 bases between. The CDR3 has 17 amino acids. Germline assignment: CDR1 SEHNR and CDR2 FQNEAQ (reference sequence). The CDR3 protein is CASSQWGGISYNSPLHF. The CDR3 region has the DNA TGTGCCAGCAGTCAATGGGGGGGGATCTCCTATAATTCACCCCTCCACTTT.

V usage is TRBV11-2 and J usage is TRBJ1-1; tentative D call: TRBD1 (5 bases). CDR3 length equals 15 residues. The germline V gene has CDR1 SGHAT and CDR2 FQNNGV. V lost 1 base and J 0 bases, leaving 9 bases between the germline ends. CDR3: CASSLVRGMNTEAFF. The CDR3 nucleotides read TGTGCCAGCAGCTTAGTGCGGGGGATGAACACTGAAGCTTTCTTT.

With regard to this clone: At one boundary the junction diverges from the germline segment, which might be a read error. This sequence joins TRBV2 and TRBJ2-7; TRBD1 aligns across 7 bases. The CDR3 spans 12 residues. In germline, CDR1 is SNHLY, CDR2 FYNNEI. For the CDR3, the DNA is TGTGCCAGCAGAGAAGACAGGGTCGGGCAGTACTTC. Translating it yields CASREDRVGQYF.

The J gene is TRBJ2-3, the V gene TRBV6-6, with D possibly being TRBD1 (6 bases). CDR1 and CDR2 (germline): MNHNY, SVGAGI (reference sequence). The CDR3 extends over 14 amino acids. V was cut by 7 bases and J by 2 bases, with 13 bases left in between. For the CDR3, the DNA is TGTGCCAGCACCTCACAGGGACCCACAGATACGCAGTATTTT. Translating it yields CASTSQGPTDTQYF.

This clone was seen just once. J is TRBJ1-1 and V is TRBV11-2; tentative D call: TRBD1 (5 bases). Germline V gene data show CDR1 as SGHAT and CDR2 as FQNNGV. The CDR3 contains 13 residues. V lost 6 bases and J 4 bases, leaving 12 bases between the germline ends. This CDR3 reads CASSTGRGTEAFF. The CDR3 DNA sequence: TGTGCCAGCAGTACCGGAAGGGGCACTGAAGCTTTCTTT.

The chain couples TRBV5-4 to TRBJ1-1; maybe TRBD1 (6 bases). V gave up 4 bases and J gave up 5 bases, with 15 bases separating them. In germline, CDR1 is SGHNT, CDR2 YYREEE (reference sequence). The CDR3 is made up of 14 amino acids. This chain's CDR3 is CASSPGQSRTEAFF. The CDR3 DNA reads TGTGCCAGCAGCCCTGGACAGAGCAGGACTGAAGCTTTCTTT.

The chain uses TRBV18 and TRBJ1-3, with TRBD1 matching 10 bases. Germline CDR1 is KGHSH and CDR2 is LQKENI. CDR3 length equals 14 residues. Losses at the gene ends were 5 bases for V and 6 bases for J; bases not matched to a gene: 4. The CDR3 region is CASSAGTGENTIYF. The CDR3 DNA reads TGTGCCAGCTCAGCTGGGACAGGGGAAAACACCATATATTTT.

The chain couples TRBV28 to TRBJ1-4; perhaps TRBD1 as D (5 bases). Trimming left V 5 bases short and J 4 bases short, with 14 bases between. CDR1 and CDR2 (germline): MDHEN, SYDVKM. The CDR3 extends over 15 amino acids. The CDR3 spells CASSQRGGGNEKLFF. DNA for the CDR3: TGTGCCAGCAGTCAAAGGGGCGGCGGTAATGAAAAACTGTTTTTT.

The chain has TRBV6-5 and TRBJ2-7; 8 bases map to TRBD1. V was clipped by 8 bases and J by 6 bases; unmatched bases: 9. This CDR3 has 13 residues. Germline V gives CDR1 MNHEY, CDR2 SVGAGI. For the CDR3, the DNA is TGTGCCAGCCACCGACAGGGGTTGTCCGAGCAGTACTTC. As protein: CASHRQGLSEQYF.

The CDR3 DNA follows: TGTGCCAGCAGTTACCGGACAGGAGGTAACACCATATATTTT. This translates into CASSYRTGGNTIYF. The chain joins TRBV6-6 to TRBJ1-3; 7 positions agree with TRBD1. The CDR3 is 14 residues long. Germline CDR1 reads MNHNY; CDR2 reads SVGAGI (reference sequence). The trim removed 2 bases at V and 7 bases at J, leaving 5 bases unmatched.

V is TRBV19 and J is TRBJ1-1; D unclear. This CDR3 is 13 amino acids long. Germline loops: CDR1 LNHDA, CDR2 SQIVND (reference sequence). The V end lost 1 base, the J end lost 7 bases, and 10 bases lay between the germline ends. CDR3 DNA sequence: TGTGCCAGTAGTATAGGTCCCGGACGTGAAGCTTTCTTT. Translated: CASSIGPGREAFF.

The CDR3 DNA follows: TGTGCCAGCTCACCACAGAGCCGGAATGAAAAACTGTTTTTT. Its protein product is CASSPQSRNEKLFF. This chain uses TRBV18 with TRBJ1-4, with D hard to call. The V end lost 1 base, the J end lost 5 bases, and 8 bases lay between the germline ends. The germline CDR1 and CDR2 sequences are KGHSH and LQKENI. The CDR3 totals 14 residues.

A single count supports this clone. This chain's CDR3 is CASSIASGPPYEQYF. CDR3 nucleotide sequence: TGTGCCAGTAGTATAGCCTCGGGACCACCATACGAGCAGTACTTC. V gene TRBV19 combines with J gene TRBJ2-7; D tentatively reads TRBD1 or TRBD2 (5 bases each). CDR1 and CDR2 from the germline V gene are LNHDA and SQIVND (reference sequence). The V gene lost 1 base and the J gene lost 4 bases, with 14 bases spanning the gap. CDR3 length equals 15 residues.

The chain combines TRBV5-1 with TRBJ2-2; TRBD1 matches 8 bases. J gave up 1 base and V 4 bases, and 3 bases lay outside the gene matches. CDR1 SGHRS and CDR2 YFSETQ come from the germline V gene. The CDR3 runs 15 residues. The CDR3 region has the DNA TGCGCCAGCAGCGGACAGGGTTGGAACACCGGGGAGCTGTTTTTT. As protein: CASSGQGWNTGELFF.

The chain joins TRBV13 to TRBJ1-1; unclear D gene. Trimming shortened V by 5 bases and J by 7 bases, and 14 bases separated the two germline ends. The CDR3 has 13 residues. In germline, CDR1 is PRHDT, CDR2 FYEKMQ (reference sequence). CDR3 sequence reads: CASSPNREHEAFF. As DNA, the CDR3 is TGTGCCAGCAGCCCTAACAGAGAACATGAAGCTTTCTTT.

The CDR3 spells CASSLAGFGYEQYF. The CDR3 nucleotides are TGTGCCAGCAGCTTGGCAGGGTTCGGCTACGAGCAGTACTTC. This chain connects TRBV5-6 to TRBJ2-7, with D maybe TRBD1 (5 bases). The V end was cut by 0 bases, the J end by 3 bases, with 10 bases between. The CDR3 is 14 residues long. From germline, CDR1 is SGHDT and CDR2 YYEEEE.

The chain links TRBV18 to TRBJ1-5, with D unresolved. The ends were cut back, 6 bases at V and 7 bases at J, with 19 bases in the middle. The CDR3 covers 15 residues. The germline gives CDR1 KGHSH, CDR2 LQKENI. Written as DNA, the CDR3 is TGTGCCAGCTCCCCGAACCGGGCCTTCGGGCAGCCCCAGCATTTT. Its translation is CASSPNRAFGQPQHF. The entire variable domain, with the rest obtained from reference TRBV18 and TRBJ1-5, is as follows: NAGVMQNPRHLVRRRGQEARLRCSPMKGHSHVYWYRQLPEEGLKFMVYLQKENIIDESGMPKERFSAEFPKEGPSILRIQQVVRGDSAAYFCASSPNRAFGQPQHFGDGTRLSIL.

The V call is TRBV18, the J call TRBJ2-4; tentatively, D is TRBD2 (6 bases). The germline gives CDR1 KGHSH, CDR2 LQKENI. V lost 2 bases and J lost 9, with 14 bases in between. The CDR3 sequence is 14 residues long. CDR3 coding DNA: TGTGCCAGCTCACCAACGCGGGGCGACACCATTCAGTACTTC. This sequence encodes CASSPTRGDTIQYF.

The chain links TRBV6-5 to TRBJ1-3, with D perhaps TRBD1 (5 bases). The ends were cut back, 5 bases at V and 4 bases at J, with 15 bases in the middle. The length of the CDR3 is 15 residues. Germline values: CDR1 MNHEY, CDR2 SVGAGI. The CDR3 sequence: CASSIGDSLGNTIYF. The CDR3 DNA reads as TGTGCCAGCAGTATTGGGGACTCTCTGGGAAACACCATATATTTT.

The chain uses TRBV2 and TRBJ1-6; D remains ambiguous. The CDR3 loop spans 14 amino acids. With 6 bases removed from V and 7 bases from J, the gap between germline ends came to 13 bases. Germline V lookup: CDR1 SNHLY, CDR2 FYNNEI. DNA of the CDR3: TGTGCCAGCAGGCCGGGCATGTGGAATTCACCCCTCCACTTT. Encoded protein: CASRPGMWNSPLHF.

The chain is built from TRBV5-1 and TRBJ2-1, with D uncertain. Germline V gene sequence: CDR1 SGHRS, CDR2 YFSETQ. Trimming removed 0 bases from V and 9 bases from J, with 7 bases in between. CDR3 length: 12 residues. The CDR3 region is CASSLGMGEQFF. CDR3 DNA: TGCGCCAGCAGCTTGGGGATGGGTGAGCAGTTCTTC.

The V gene is TRBV29-1, the J gene TRBJ2-7; D is unclear. V was trimmed by 0 bases and J by 5 bases, leaving 5 bases between them. This CDR3 region has 11 residues. Germline CDR1 and CDR2: SQVTM and ANQGSEA. The CDR3 DNA reads TGCAGCGTTGAAGATTCTGACGAGCAGTACTTC. It encodes CSVEDSDEQYF.

J is TRBJ1-1 and V is TRBV5-1; D unresolved. Trimming shortened V by 4 bases and J by 3 bases, and 10 bases separated the two germline ends. Per germline, CDR1 SGHRS and CDR2 YFSETQ. The CDR3 is 13 amino acids. CDR3 DNA: TGCGCCAGCAGCCCATGGGCCTACACTGAAGCTTTCTTT. The encoded protein is CASSPWAYTEAFF.

This clone was picked up one time. J is TRBJ2-3 and V is TRBV18; 7 positions agree with TRBD1. V lost 4 bases, J lost 2 bases, and 9 bases stayed unmatched. Germline V lookup: CDR1 KGHSH, CDR2 LQKENI. The CDR3 runs 16 residues. DNA of the CDR3: TGTGCCAGCTCACTCGACCGGGACAGACCCACAGATACGCAGTATTTT. It encodes CASSLDRDRPTDTQYF.

The chain couples TRBV2 to TRBJ2-5; D may be TRBD1 or TRBD2 (6 bases each). The germline gives CDR1 SNHLY, CDR2 FYNNEI. V was cut by 9 bases and J by 5 bases, with 16 bases left in between. This CDR3 comprises 13 residues. CDR3 amino acids: CARRGAKTETQYF. In DNA, the CDR3 is TGTGCCAGGAGGGGGGCCAAAACTGAGACCCAGTACTTC.

The rearrangement links TRBV11-2 to TRBJ2-6; D might be TRBD1 (5 bases). V was cut by 3 bases and J by 4 bases, with 7 bases left in between. This CDR3 comprises 14 residues. The V gene's germline CDR1 is SGHAT and CDR2 FQNNGV. The CDR3 reads CASSFRAGANVLTF. In nucleotides, the CDR3 is TGTGCCAGCAGCTTCAGGGCCGGGGCCAACGTCCTGACTTTC.

This chain connects TRBV9 to TRBJ2-1; the D gene is possibly TRBD2 (6 bases). The germline gives CDR1 SGDLS, CDR2 YYNGEE. V dropped 0 bases and J dropped 2 bases, with 9 bases sitting between them. The CDR3 consists of 15 residues. CDR3 sequence (DNA): TGTGCCAGCAGCGTAGGGGTAGCGGCCTACAATGAGCAGTTCTTC. This gives the protein CASSVGVAAYNEQFF.

The chain employs TRBV5-1 and TRBJ1-2; D is possibly TRBD1 (5 bases). V lost 0 bases to trimming and J lost 8 bases, with 11 bases between them. CDR1 SGHRS and CDR2 YFSETQ come from the germline V gene. CDR3 length: 13 residues. The CDR3 reads CASSLVSRDGYTF. The CDR3 bases are TGCGCCAGCAGCTTGGTATCCAGGGACGGCTACACCTTC.

The gene calls are TRBV12-5 and TRBJ1-1, with 8 bases aligning to TRBD1. This CDR3 comprises 14 residues. Germline values: CDR1 LGHNT, CDR2 FRNRAP. Losses at the gene ends were 4 bases for V and 4 bases for J; bases not matched to a gene: 5. CDR3 sequence: CASGSTDRGTEAFF. The CDR3 DNA is TGTGCTAGTGGTTCGACTGACAGGGGCACTGAAGCTTTCTTT.

The genes are TRBV15 and TRBJ1-4; the D gene is possibly TRBD1 (6 bases). CDR1 and CDR2 (germline): LNHNV, YYDKDF (reference sequence). V lost 6 bases to trimming and J lost 6 bases, with 17 bases between them. The CDR3 sequence is 15 residues long. The DNA for the CDR3 is TGTGCCACCAGAAGCGCCAGGGGATCGGATGAAAAACTGTTTTTT. Translation gives CATRSARGSDEKLFF.